The 26 T cell receptor beta chains in this list originate from one sample, sequenced in a study of CD8 T cells in Susac syndrome. Random hexamers were used to reverse transcribe an amount of about 0.5 to 1 ug RNA. One entry per CDR3 protein, called by TCRdb with MiXCR from the immunoSEQ multiplex PCR reads. The sample lists 90,000 to 150,000 distinct CDR3 sequences; approximately 90% were seen once. The sequenced material came from CD8+ T cells from PBMCs. These receptors were taken from a human donor in good health.

V gene TRBV20-1 combines with J gene TRBJ2-3, with 7 bases that match TRBD2. The CDR3 runs 15 residues. The germline gives CDR1 DFQATT, CDR2 SNEGSKA (reference sequence). V lost 6 bases to trimming and J lost 4 bases; unmatched junction nucleotides: 13. The CDR3 coding sequence is TGCAGTGCCACTCAAGCAGCGGGAAGCTCAGATACGCAGTATTTT. Translating it yields CSATQAAGSSDTQYF.

The chain combines TRBV2 with TRBJ1-1, with no clear D. The CDR3 totals 16 residues. V gave up 8 bases and J gave up 2 bases, with 21 bases separating them. Germline-derived CDR1 and CDR2 are SNHLY and FYNNEI. CDR3 protein: CASSPSPGSRNTEAFF. For the CDR3, the DNA is TGTGCCAGCTCGCCCTCGCCAGGTTCTCGAAACACTGAAGCTTTCTTT.

This sequence joins TRBV5-1 and TRBJ2-1; 8 bases fit TRBD1. Unmatched junction bases numbered 8, after V lost 7 bases and J lost 8 bases. Germline-derived CDR1 and CDR2 are SGHRS and YFSETQ. This CDR3 comprises 13 residues. The CDR3 nucleotides are TGCGCCAGCTCGGCAGGGGGCCTAGATGAGCAGTTCTTC. Translation: CASSAGGLDEQFF. Together with reference TRBV5-1 and TRBJ2-1, the CDR3 gives the full variable domain: KAGVTQTPRYLIKTRGQQVTLSCSPISGHRSVSWYQQTPGQGLQFLFEYFSETQRNKGNFPGRFSGRQFSNSRSEMNVSTLELGDSALYLCASSAGGLDEQFFGPGTRLTVL.

The chain joins TRBV9 to TRBJ2-6, with D perhaps TRBD1 (6 bases). Trimming took off 1 base at V and 0 bases at J, with 17 bases between the two ends. This CDR3 is 19 amino acids long. The germline CDR1 and CDR2 sequences are SGDLS and YYNGEE. The CDR3 sequence: CASSVKSAGESSGANVLTF. DNA for the CDR3: TGTGCCAGCAGCGTAAAGAGCGCAGGGGAATCCTCTGGGGCCAACGTCCTGACTTTC.

CDR3 sequence reads: CASSQDFNRALDRPQHF. DNA of the CDR3: TGTGCCAGCAGCCAAGATTTTAACAGGGCCTTAGATAGACCCCAGCATTTT. The chain links TRBV4-2 to TRBJ1-5; D may be TRBD1 (6 bases). V was clipped by 0 bases and J by 10 bases, with 22 bases between them. Germline V CDR1 and CDR2: LGHNA, YNFKEQ. CDR3 length: 17 amino acids.

J is TRBJ2-7 and V is TRBV13; no clear D gene. The germline V gene encodes CDR1 PRHDT and CDR2 FYEKMQ (reference sequence). The CDR3 contains 15 residues. V was pared by 5 bases and J by 2 bases, with 16 bases between. The DNA for the CDR3 is TGTGCCAGCAGCCCTAAAGAGGCTTTACCCTACGAGCAGTACTTC. Protein product: CASSPKEALPYEQYF.

The genes are TRBV3-1 and TRBJ2-1; D is undetermined. The V gene's germline CDR1 is LGHDT and CDR2 YNNKEL (reference sequence). Trimming shortened V by 0 bases and J by 2 bases, and 8 bases separated the two germline ends. The CDR3 contains 15 residues. CDR3 loop: CASSQDFATYNEQFF. The CDR3 nucleotides are TGTGCCAGCAGCCAAGATTTCGCGACCTACAATGAGCAGTTCTTC.

CDR3 in amino acids: CSVAPPSLGEQYF. The CDR3 DNA follows: TGCAGCGTTGCCCCTCCATCATTGGGCGAGCAGTACTTC. The chain has TRBV29-1 and TRBJ2-7; D is ambiguous. Trimming shortened V by 4 bases and J by 6 bases, and 16 bases separated the two germline ends. Germline V gives CDR1 SQVTM, CDR2 ANQGSEA. The CDR3 runs to 13 residues.

J is TRBJ1-1 and V is TRBV29-1; no clear D. This CDR3 has 14 residues. Between the trimmed V and J ends, which lost 6 bases and 1 base, there was a span of 15 bases. Germline V CDR1 and CDR2: SQVTM, ANQGSEA. CDR3 sequence (DNA): TGCAGCGTCTCTAGGACCTTGACGAACACTGAAGCTTTCTTT. Amino acid sequence: CSVSRTLTNTEAFF. Full variable domain (outside the CDR3, taken from reference TRBV29-1 and TRBJ1-1): SAVISQKPSRDICQRGTSLTIQCQVDSQVTMMFWYRQQPGQSLTLIATANQGSEATYESGFVIDKFPISRPNLTFSTLTVSNMSPEDSSIYLCSVSRTLTNTEAFFGQGTRLTVV.

This clonotype was counted a single time. The chain recombines TRBV12-3 or TRBV12-4 with TRBJ2-7; D remains ambiguous. There are 13 residues in the CDR3. V was pared by 5 bases and J by 3 bases, with 11 bases between. The CDR3 DNA reads TGTGCCAGCAGTCCGACGAAAAACTACGAGCAGTACTTC. It is translated as CASSPTKNYEQYF.

The CDR3 sequence is CASSLSNRGYGYTF. The CDR3 DNA follows: TGTGCCAGCAGCTTAAGTAACAGGGGATATGGCTACACCTTC. The chain carries TRBV7-9 and TRBJ1-2; 7 nucleotides line up with TRBD1. The germline CDR1 and CDR2 sequences are SEHNR and FQNEAQ (reference sequence). This CDR3 spans 14 amino acids. The trim removed 2 bases at V and 5 bases at J, leaving 5 bases unmatched.

This clonotype was counted a single time. The V call is TRBV7-8, the J call TRBJ2-5; 8 bases fit TRBD2. The germline V gene encodes CDR1 SGHVS and CDR2 FQNEAQ. The V and J ends lost 0 bases and 2 bases, in that order; junction bases with no gene match: 11. CDR3 length: 18 residues. CDR3 DNA: TGTGCCAGCAGCTTAGCCAGACTAGCGAGCAGACAACAAGAGACCCAGTACTTC. Translation gives CASSLARLASRQQETQYF.

V gene TRBV20-1 combines with J gene TRBJ2-7, with 10 nucleotides matching TRBD2. Looked up from germline, CDR1 is DFQATT and CDR2 is SNEGSKA (reference sequence). The junction had 7 bases not matched to a gene; V was cut back by 0 bases and J by 2 bases. This CDR3 has 16 amino acids. The CDR3, as DNA: TGCAGTGCTAGAGACCCACTAGCGGGGTTAACCTACGAGCAGTACTTC. This translates into CSARDPLAGLTYEQYF.

The chain links TRBV29-1 to TRBJ1-2, with unresolved D. CDR1 SQVTM and CDR2 ANQGSEA come from the germline V gene. The length of the CDR3 is 15 residues. V gave up 7 bases and J gave up 0 bases, with 18 bases separating them. CDR3 bases: TGCAGCGCGCTCGCAGGACGGCCTTCTAACTATGGCTACACCTTC. The encoded protein is CSALAGRPSNYGYTF.

For the CDR3, the DNA is TGTGCCAGCAGCGTATCGGGCTCGACAGCCGAGCAGTACTTC. It is translated as CASSVSGSTAEQYF. This chain connects TRBV9 to TRBJ2-7, with a weak D call TRBD1 (5 bases). CDR3 length: 14 amino acids. Trimming took 1 base from V and 6 from J, leaving 14 bases between them. The germline CDR1 and CDR2 sequences are SGDLS and YYNGEE.

This CDR3 reads CASTFKPSGGDIGTDTQYF. CDR3 bases: TGTGCCAGCACCTTTAAGCCCAGCGGGGGGGATATAGGCACAGATACGCAGTATTTT. The rearrangement links TRBV6-1 to TRBJ2-3; 10 nucleotides align to TRBD2. The CDR3 is made up of 19 amino acids. Germline V CDR1 and CDR2: MNHNS, SASEGT. The V and J ends lost 7 bases and 1 base, in that order; junction bases with no gene match: 17.

J is TRBJ2-2 and V is TRBV27, with D hard to call. Trimming left V 6 bases short and J 8 bases short, with 10 bases between. CDR3 length: 12 residues. Per germline, CDR1 MNHEY and CDR2 SMNVEV (reference sequence). CDR3 nucleotides: TGTGCCAGCAGCCAACGGCGGGGGGAGCTGTTTTTT. As protein: CASSQRRGELFF.

The V gene is TRBV3-1, the J gene TRBJ2-7; TRBD1 matches at 8 bases. Per the germline V gene, CDR1 is LGHDT and CDR2 is YNNKEL (reference sequence). The trim removed 1 base at V and 6 bases at J, leaving 5 bases unmatched. This CDR3 spans 14 amino acids. DNA of the CDR3: TGTGCCAGCAGCCAAGGACAGGGGTTAGGCGAGCAGTACTTC. It codes for CASSQGQGLGEQYF.

The chain combines TRBV6-2 or TRBV6-3 with TRBJ2-7; D is unresolved. Germline V gives CDR1 MNHEY, CDR2 SVGEGT. The CDR3 spans 12 residues. V was cut by 5 bases and J by 6 bases, with 11 bases left in between. The CDR3 DNA follows: TGTGCCAGCAGTCAAGCGAAGCGCGAGCAGTACTTC. This translates into CASSQAKREQYF.

This chain joins TRBV12-3 or TRBV12-4 and TRBJ1-1; TRBD1 is a possible D gene (6 bases). The CDR3 spans 13 residues. Trimming removed 7 bases at V and 1 base at J, with 10 bases between. DNA of the CDR3: TGTGCCAGCAACAAACAGGGGAACACTGAAGCTTTCTTT. Protein: CASNKQGNTEAFF.

The rearrangement uses TRBV20-1 and TRBJ1-5, with 9 nucleotides matching TRBD1. After removal of 0 bases from V and 9 bases from J, the junction contained 24 bases not matched to a gene. The CDR3 is 20 residues long. CDR1 is DFQATT, CDR2 SNEGSKA, per germline (reference sequence). The CDR3 DNA reads as TGCAGTGCTAGAGATCGACGTACCCCGGGACAGGGCCTCTTCGGGGGGCCCCAGCATTTT. Protein: CSARDRRTPGQGLFGGPQHF.

The chain recombines TRBV5-1 with TRBJ2-5; 7 nucleotides match TRBD2. CDR1 is SGHRS, CDR2 YFSETQ, per germline. V was pared by 5 bases and J by 4 bases, with 8 bases of the junction left unmatched. This CDR3 comprises 14 residues. This CDR3 reads CASSTSGISETQYF. CDR3 DNA: TGCGCCAGCAGTACCAGCGGGATTTCAGAGACCCAGTACTTC.

The chain carries TRBV12-3 or TRBV12-4 and TRBJ2-7; D possibly corresponds to TRBD2 (6 bases). The CDR3 consists of 12 residues. V shed 5 bases and J shed 7 bases, with 12 bases lying between them. For the CDR3, the DNA is TGTGCCAGCAGTAGGACTATTAGTGAGCAGTACTTC. It translates to CASSRTISEQYF.

The chain carries TRBV29-1 and TRBJ2-7; the match to TRBD1 covers 12 bases. The CDR3 has 14 residues. V lost 6 bases to trimming and J lost 6 bases; unmatched junction nucleotides: 9. Germline V lookup: CDR1 SQVTM, CDR2 ANQGSEA. The CDR3 coding sequence is TGCAGCGTCGGGGGCGGGACAGGGGGCAGCGAGCAGTACTTC. Residues: CSVGGGTGGSEQYF.

The chain carries TRBV5-4 and TRBJ2-3; D tentatively fits TRBD1 or TRBD2 (5 bases each). This CDR3 contains 14 residues. Germline loops: CDR1 SGHNT, CDR2 YYREEE (reference sequence). V was cut by 8 bases and J by 6 bases, with 19 bases left in between. The CDR3 DNA is TGTGCCAGTGGAGAGGGGTGGTTTAAGGATACGCAGTATTTT. Translating it yields CASGEGWFKDTQYF. The full variable domain, completed using reference TRBV5-4 and TRBJ2-3, is ETGVTQSPTHLIKTRGQQVTLRCSSQSGHNTVSWYQQALGQGPQFIFQYYREEENGRGNFPPRFSGLQFPNYSSELNVNALELDDSALYLCASGEGWFKDTQYFGPGTRLTVL.

The J gene is TRBJ2-1, the V gene TRBV5-4, with 12 bases fitting TRBD2. V lost 0 bases, J lost 8 bases, and 24 bases stayed unmatched. CDR1 and CDR2 (germline): SGHNT, YYREEE (reference sequence). The CDR3 spans 22 residues. CDR3 bases: TGTGCCAGCAGCTTGGCCAAGTCGGGGGCGGTTTTCCTAGCGGGAGGGTACGATGAGCAGTTCTTC. Encoded protein: CASSLAKSGAVFLAGGYDEQFF.